The clone carrying this T cell receptor beta chain showed up just a few times. In the original analysis: Nucleated cell number was recorded as an estimate derived from reference gene primer amplification. Only in-frame clones appear in the TCRdb table, and some are missing; sequencing was by immunoSEQ multiplex PCR. Clone size and the V and J calls come from that table; the DNA yielded D and trimming. Among approximately 450,000 clones listed, 80% to 90% were seen once. Donors were grouped by their self-reported clinical history. The entry originates in a study of blood T cell repertoires in COVID-19. Across the study: T cells, B-cell-depleted T cells, or PBMCs supplied cDNA or gDNA.

Sequencing was done on a sample of PBMCs or T cells enriched from blood (not recorded which). The clonotype originates from a man aged 30 to 45 who had recovered from COVID-19.

In nucleotides, the CDR3 is TGTGCCAGCAGCCCGATCACAGGGGAAGCTTTCTTT. Residues: CASSPITGEAFF. V usage is TRBV3-1 (or the pseudogene TRBV3-2) and J usage is TRBJ1-1, with D perhaps TRBD1 (6 bases). Per germline, CDR1 LGHDT and CDR2 YNNKEL (reference sequence). Trimming left V 4 bases short and J 8 bases short, with 11 bases between. The CDR3 is 12 residues long.